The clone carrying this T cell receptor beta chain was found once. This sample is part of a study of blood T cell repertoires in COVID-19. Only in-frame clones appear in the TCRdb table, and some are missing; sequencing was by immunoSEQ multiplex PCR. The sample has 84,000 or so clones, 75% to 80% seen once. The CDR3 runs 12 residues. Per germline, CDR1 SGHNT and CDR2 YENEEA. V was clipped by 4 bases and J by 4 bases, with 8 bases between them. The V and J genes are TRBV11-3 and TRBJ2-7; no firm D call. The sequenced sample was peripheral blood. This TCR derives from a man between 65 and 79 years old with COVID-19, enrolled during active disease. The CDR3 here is CASSSTEYEQYF. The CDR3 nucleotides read TGTGCCAGCAGCTCCACAGAATACGAGCAGTACTTC. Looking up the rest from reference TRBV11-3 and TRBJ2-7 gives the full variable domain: EAGVVQSPRYKIIEKKQPVAFWCNPISGHNTLYWYLQNLGQGPELLIRYENEEAVDDSQLPKDRFSAERLKGVDSTLKIQPAELGDSAVYLCASSSTEYEQYFGPGTRLTVT.